One sample yielded the 25 T cell receptor beta chains listed below, sequenced in a study of T cell responses to AZD1222 COVID-19 vaccine (TCRdb year 2021). The time point label on this specimen signifies: about 28 days (+/-7) after the second vaccine dose. Libraries were prepared through the immunoSEQ multiplex PCR assay. This is the immuneACCESS table as TCRdb keeps it, with only in-frame sequences that have V and J called. A part of the clones is gone; compared with another copy, unresolved V genes explain less than half, and the rest is unexplained. The sample table holds 97,000 or so clones, of which approximately 91% were seen once. The ten largest clonotypes hold about 8.3% of the sample. Sample: peripheral blood, taken 28 days after the second AZD1222 dose. The receptors derive from an adult who received the AZD1222 COVID-19 vaccine.

This clone was counted between two and nine times. The chain employs TRBV3-1 (or the pseudogene TRBV3-2) and TRBJ1-2; unclear D gene. The V gene lost 5 bases and the J gene lost 1 base, with 20 bases spanning the gap. CDR1 and CDR2 from the germline V gene are LGHDT and YNNKEL (reference sequence). The CDR3 contains 17 residues. The CDR3 sequence: CASSSGSPSLGNYGYTF. The CDR3 nucleotides read TGTGCCAGCAGCTCGGGGAGCCCTTCCCTGGGTAACTATGGCTACACCTTC.

The rearrangement uses TRBV14 and TRBJ2-7; D remains unclear. CDR1 is SGHDN and CDR2 is FVKESK in the germline V gene. The V and J ends lost 0 bases and 9 bases respectively, with 12 bases between them. There are 13 residues in the CDR3. CDR3 sequence: CASSQDVSRRQYF. For the CDR3, the DNA is TGTGCCAGCAGCCAAGATGTCTCTCGTAGGCAGTACTTC. Variable domain in full (rest from reference TRBV14 and TRBJ2-7): EAGVTQFPSHSVIEKGQTVTLRCDPISGHDNLYWYRRVMGKEIKFLLHFVKESKQDESGMPNNRFLAERTGGTYSTLKVQPAELEDSGVYFCASSQDVSRRQYFGPGTRLTVT.

The V and J genes are TRBV28 and TRBJ1-5; 7 nucleotides line up with TRBD1. CDR3 length equals 14 residues. Germline CDR1 MDHEN, CDR2 SYDVKM. The junction had 1 base not matched to a gene; V was cut back by 2 bases and J by 3 bases. CDR3 in amino acids: CASSLGTDNQPQHF. The CDR3 DNA reads TGTGCCAGCAGTTTAGGGACAGACAATCAGCCCCAGCATTTT.

The chain links TRBV7-9 to TRBJ2-1; the D call may be TRBD1 or TRBD2 (5 bases each). V lost 5 bases and J 0 bases, leaving 20 bases between the germline ends. Looked up from germline, CDR1 is SEHNR and CDR2 is FQNEAQ (reference sequence). The CDR3 totals 18 residues. The CDR3 coding sequence is TGTGCCAGCAGCCAGCCCAGGGCTAGCCCAAGCTCCTACAATGAGCAGTTCTTC. It is translated as CASSQPRASPSSYNEQFF.

This clone was counted a few times. The chain employs TRBV9 and TRBJ2-7, with 7 nucleotides matching TRBD2. V lost 0 bases and J lost 4; bases outside the gene matches: 13. The length of the CDR3 is 17 residues. Germline V gene lookup returns CDR1 SGDLS and CDR2 YYNGEE. The CDR3 loop reads CASSVGGGRTTSYEQYF. The CDR3 coding sequence is TGTGCCAGCAGCGTAGGGGGAGGGAGGACGACCTCTTACGAGCAGTACTTC.

This clone has just one count. The V gene is TRBV3-1 (or the pseudogene TRBV3-2), the J gene TRBJ2-3; D is ambiguous. V lost 0 bases, J lost 0 bases, and 7 bases lay in between. CDR3 size: 15 residues. The germline gives CDR1 LGHDT, CDR2 YNNKEL (reference sequence). In DNA, the CDR3 is TGTGCCAGCAGCCAAGAAGCAGCTAGCACAGATACGCAGTATTTT. It yields the protein CASSQEAASTDTQYF.

The sample holds a few counts of this clone. This sequence joins TRBV2 and TRBJ2-2; weak D call: TRBD2 (5 bases). The germline V and J ends were trimmed by 4 bases and 5 bases, with 5 bases remaining between them. CDR1 is SNHLY, CDR2 FYNNEI, per germline. This CDR3 region has 12 residues. The CDR3 loop is CASSGRTGELFF. CDR3 nucleotides: TGTGCCAGCAGTGGGAGGACCGGGGAGCTGTTTTTT.

DNA for the CDR3: TGTGCCAGCAGCCAGGATACAGGGGGGACGACCGGTGGCTACACCTTC. It is translated as CASSQDTGGTTGGYTF. The chain couples TRBV4-2 to TRBJ1-2; 8 bases are a match to TRBD1. The germline CDR1 and CDR2 sequences are LGHNA and YNFKEQ. CDR3 length equals 16 residues. V lost 3 bases, J lost 7 bases, and 13 bases stayed unmatched.

The chain uses TRBV28 and TRBJ2-5; 9 bases match TRBD2. The CDR3 extends over 16 amino acids. With V trimmed by 4 bases and J by 4 bases, 10 bases remained unmatched. Germline V CDR1 and CDR2: MDHEN, SYDVKM. CDR3 amino acids: CASSSTSGTSLETQYF. The CDR3 DNA follows: TGTGCCAGCAGTTCGACTAGCGGAACGTCATTAGAGACCCAGTACTTC.

The table lists this clone with a count of one. The CDR3: CASSLSRTPLTGEQYF. DNA for the CDR3: TGTGCCAGCAGTTTAAGTAGGACTCCCCTGACGGGTGAGCAGTACTTC. The chain joins TRBV27 to TRBJ2-7, with D possibly being TRBD2 (5 bases). Between the trimmed V and J ends, which lost 2 bases and 7 bases, there was a span of 21 bases. The CDR3 spans 16 residues. The germline V gene has CDR1 MNHEY and CDR2 SMNVEV (reference sequence).

The chain employs TRBV5-1 and TRBJ2-3, with 9 bases fitting TRBD2. V lost 3 bases to trimming and J lost 5 bases; unmatched junction nucleotides: 13. Germline-derived CDR1 and CDR2 are SGHRS and YFSETQ. This CDR3 has 17 amino acids. The CDR3 reads CASSWTNSGSFVDTQYF. CDR3 nucleotide sequence: TGCGCCAGCAGCTGGACGAATAGCGGGAGTTTCGTAGATACGCAGTATTTT.

The genes are TRBV7-6 and TRBJ2-5; 10 nucleotides agree with TRBD2. CDR3 length equals 16 residues. V was clipped by 0 bases and J by 1 base; unmatched bases: 2. Germline CDR1 SGHVS, CDR2 FNYEAQ. CDR3 DNA: TGTGCCAGCAGCTTAGCAAGCGGGGGGGGCCAAGAGACCCAGTACTTC. Encoded protein: CASSLASGGGQETQYF.

V and J are TRBV19 and TRBJ1-5; 7 bases agree with TRBD1. V was pared by 4 bases and J by 6 bases, with 6 bases of the junction left unmatched. Germline CDR1 LNHDA, CDR2 SQIVND (reference sequence). The length of the CDR3 is 14 residues. The CDR3 region has the DNA TGTGCCAGTAGTACTCAACACAGGGGTCAGCCCCAGCATTTT. Translating gives CASSTQHRGQPQHF.

J is TRBJ2-7 and V is TRBV11-3; no definite D call. Between the trimmed V and J ends, which lost 3 bases and 5 bases, there was a span of 29 bases. This CDR3 spans 19 amino acids. CDR1 is SGHNT, CDR2 YENEEA, per germline. Here the CDR3 DNA reads TGTGCCAGCAGCTTTACCCCCTCTTACGACCCCTTTGGCATCCACGAGCAGTACTTC. It is translated as CASSFTPSYDPFGIHEQYF. The entire variable domain, with the rest obtained from reference TRBV11-3 and TRBJ2-7, is as follows: EAGVVQSPRYKIIEKKQPVAFWCNPISGHNTLYWYLQNLGQGPELLIRYENEEAVDDSQLPKDRFSAERLKGVDSTLKIQPAELGDSAVYLCASSFTPSYDPFGIHEQYFGPGTRLTVT.

This clone was recorded once. The chain carries TRBV4-2 and TRBJ1-1, with D hard to call. Germline CDR1 reads LGHNA; CDR2 reads YNFKEQ. The CDR3 runs to 15 residues. The germline V and J ends were trimmed by 0 bases and 1 base, with 9 bases remaining between them. The CDR3 coding sequence is TGTGCCAGCAGCCAAGATTTCCAACCGAACACTGAAGCTTTCTTT. This gives the protein CASSQDFQPNTEAFF.

The CDR3 reads CASSLVLGGSSYEQYF. The DNA for the CDR3 is TGCGCCAGCAGCTTGGTATTAGGGGGTTCCTCCTACGAGCAGTACTTC. The rearrangement joins TRBV5-1 to TRBJ2-7; weak D call: TRBD1 (6 bases). V lost 0 bases and J lost 0, with 13 bases in between. The CDR3 loop spans 16 amino acids. CDR1 is SGHRS and CDR2 is YFSETQ in the germline V gene.

This chain links TRBV19 with TRBJ2-1, with unresolved D. The CDR3 spans 13 residues. Trimming pared 4 bases from V and 3 bases from J, leaving 7 bases between. Germline loops: CDR1 LNHDA, CDR2 SQIVND (reference sequence). CDR3 coding DNA: TGTGCCAGTAGTAGCGGATACTACAATGAGCAGTTCTTC. Translating gives CASSSGYYNEQFF.

The chain employs TRBV7-9 and TRBJ2-1; weak D call: TRBD2 (5 bases). Germline values: CDR1 SEHNR, CDR2 FQNEAQ (reference sequence). The CDR3 loop spans 15 amino acids. The V end was cut by 5 bases, the J end by 2 bases, with 13 bases between. The CDR3 DNA reads TGTGCCAGCAGCACCTTCCCGGGAACCTACAATGAGCAGTTCTTC. As protein: CASSTFPGTYNEQFF. Full variable domain (outside the CDR3, taken from reference TRBV7-9 and TRBJ2-1): DTGVSQNPRHKITKRGQNVTFRCDPISEHNRLYWYRQTLGQGPEFLTYFQNEAQLEKSRLLSDRFSAERPKGSFSTLEIQRTEQGDSAMYLCASSTFPGTYNEQFFGPGTRLTVL.

CDR3 sequence (DNA): TGTGCCAGCAGTGATCCCAGCGGGAGGCTTTTAGGCGAGCAGTACTTC. Protein sequence: CASSDPSGRLLGEQYF. This chain links TRBV6-1 with TRBJ2-7; TRBD2 matches 9 bases. The junction had 12 bases not matched to a gene; V was cut back by 3 bases and J by 6 bases. The V gene's germline CDR1 is MNHNS and CDR2 SASEGT. The CDR3 contains 16 residues.

CDR3 sequence reads: CASRTGGDGYTF. The CDR3 coding sequence is TGTGCCAGCAGGACAGGGGGCGATGGCTACACCTTC. The V gene is TRBV2, the J gene TRBJ1-2; 10 positions agree with TRBD1. V shed 6 bases and J 6 bases; nucleotides not matched to a gene: 1. The CDR3 has 12 residues. Germline V gene data show CDR1 as SNHLY and CDR2 as FYNNEI. Based on the CDR3 plus reference TRBV2 and TRBJ1-2, the full variable domain is EPEVTQTPSHQVTQMGQEVILRCVPISNHLYFYWYRQILGQKVEFLVSFYNNEISEKSEIFDDQFSVERPDGSNFTLKIRSTKLEDSAMYFCASRTGGDGYTFGSGTRLTVV.

CDR3 region: CASRFNTGELFF. The CDR3 nucleotides read TGTGCCAGCAGGTTCAACACCGGGGAGCTGTTTTTT. The chain links TRBV2 to TRBJ2-2; D is uncertain. CDR3 size: 12 residues. V was pared by 6 bases and J by 2 bases, with 4 bases between. Germline V CDR1 and CDR2: SNHLY, FYNNEI.

The gene calls are TRBV11-2 and TRBJ1-1; tentatively, D is TRBD1 (6 bases). The germline V and J ends were trimmed by 5 bases and 5 bases, with 15 bases remaining between them. The CDR3 contains 14 residues. Germline CDR1 is SGHAT and CDR2 is FQNNGV. The CDR3 nucleotides read TGTGCCAGCAGCCTAGGGGGGGCCAAAACTGAAGCTTTCTTT. Amino acids: CASSLGGAKTEAFF.

The chain has TRBV2 and TRBJ1-6; a weak D match, TRBD1 (5 bases). Trimming cost V 4 bases and J 16 bases, with 8 bases left between them. CDR1 is SNHLY, CDR2 FYNNEI, per germline. The CDR3 sequence is 10 residues long. The CDR3 nucleotides read TGTGCCAGCAGTGGCCGACAGCTCCACTTT. This encodes CASSGRQLHF.

This rearrangement joins TRBV27 to TRBJ1-5; D not resolved. Germline loops: CDR1 MNHEY, CDR2 SMNVEV (reference sequence). The CDR3 covers 13 residues. Deletions cut 3 bases from V and 10 bases from J, with 13 bases between. CDR3 coding DNA: TGTGCCAGCAGTTTCACCCGGGGTCACCCCCAGCATTTT. Translation: CASSFTRGHPQHF.

The gene calls are TRBV12-3 or TRBV12-4 and TRBJ1-1; tentatively, D is TRBD1 (5 bases). Trimming removed 1 base at V and 7 bases at J, with 10 bases between. CDR3 size: 13 residues. This CDR3 reads CASSLVLDSEAFF. The CDR3 nucleotides read TGTGCCAGCAGTTTAGTCCTTGACAGTGAAGCTTTCTTT.